This T cell receptor (beta chain) was identified during a study of brain T cells in children with intractable seizures. The protocol was immunoSEQ multiplex PCR, while the TCRdb copy is restricted to in-frame clones and leaves out a portion. The data show about 340,000 clones, 93% seen once. This CDR3 spans 14 amino acids. Germline CDR1 is SGHRS and CDR2 is YFSETQ. The V end lost 4 bases, the J end lost 4 bases, and 12 bases lay between the germline ends. The time point was: blood from clinic visit 5 months post-surgery; TSC patient then seizure free. Sequencing was limited to surgery cases with top T cell transcript signatures in brain tissue.

This TCR was recovered from a boy in the first two years of life with tuberous sclerosis and intractable seizures. The J gene is TRBJ2-1, the V gene TRBV5-1; the D gene is possibly TRBD1 (6 bases). Material: peripheral blood, obtained around 5 months after surgery. As DNA, the CDR3 is TGCGCCAGCAGCCCCGACAGGCTGTACAATGAGCAGTTCTTC. Its protein is CASSPDRLYNEQFF.